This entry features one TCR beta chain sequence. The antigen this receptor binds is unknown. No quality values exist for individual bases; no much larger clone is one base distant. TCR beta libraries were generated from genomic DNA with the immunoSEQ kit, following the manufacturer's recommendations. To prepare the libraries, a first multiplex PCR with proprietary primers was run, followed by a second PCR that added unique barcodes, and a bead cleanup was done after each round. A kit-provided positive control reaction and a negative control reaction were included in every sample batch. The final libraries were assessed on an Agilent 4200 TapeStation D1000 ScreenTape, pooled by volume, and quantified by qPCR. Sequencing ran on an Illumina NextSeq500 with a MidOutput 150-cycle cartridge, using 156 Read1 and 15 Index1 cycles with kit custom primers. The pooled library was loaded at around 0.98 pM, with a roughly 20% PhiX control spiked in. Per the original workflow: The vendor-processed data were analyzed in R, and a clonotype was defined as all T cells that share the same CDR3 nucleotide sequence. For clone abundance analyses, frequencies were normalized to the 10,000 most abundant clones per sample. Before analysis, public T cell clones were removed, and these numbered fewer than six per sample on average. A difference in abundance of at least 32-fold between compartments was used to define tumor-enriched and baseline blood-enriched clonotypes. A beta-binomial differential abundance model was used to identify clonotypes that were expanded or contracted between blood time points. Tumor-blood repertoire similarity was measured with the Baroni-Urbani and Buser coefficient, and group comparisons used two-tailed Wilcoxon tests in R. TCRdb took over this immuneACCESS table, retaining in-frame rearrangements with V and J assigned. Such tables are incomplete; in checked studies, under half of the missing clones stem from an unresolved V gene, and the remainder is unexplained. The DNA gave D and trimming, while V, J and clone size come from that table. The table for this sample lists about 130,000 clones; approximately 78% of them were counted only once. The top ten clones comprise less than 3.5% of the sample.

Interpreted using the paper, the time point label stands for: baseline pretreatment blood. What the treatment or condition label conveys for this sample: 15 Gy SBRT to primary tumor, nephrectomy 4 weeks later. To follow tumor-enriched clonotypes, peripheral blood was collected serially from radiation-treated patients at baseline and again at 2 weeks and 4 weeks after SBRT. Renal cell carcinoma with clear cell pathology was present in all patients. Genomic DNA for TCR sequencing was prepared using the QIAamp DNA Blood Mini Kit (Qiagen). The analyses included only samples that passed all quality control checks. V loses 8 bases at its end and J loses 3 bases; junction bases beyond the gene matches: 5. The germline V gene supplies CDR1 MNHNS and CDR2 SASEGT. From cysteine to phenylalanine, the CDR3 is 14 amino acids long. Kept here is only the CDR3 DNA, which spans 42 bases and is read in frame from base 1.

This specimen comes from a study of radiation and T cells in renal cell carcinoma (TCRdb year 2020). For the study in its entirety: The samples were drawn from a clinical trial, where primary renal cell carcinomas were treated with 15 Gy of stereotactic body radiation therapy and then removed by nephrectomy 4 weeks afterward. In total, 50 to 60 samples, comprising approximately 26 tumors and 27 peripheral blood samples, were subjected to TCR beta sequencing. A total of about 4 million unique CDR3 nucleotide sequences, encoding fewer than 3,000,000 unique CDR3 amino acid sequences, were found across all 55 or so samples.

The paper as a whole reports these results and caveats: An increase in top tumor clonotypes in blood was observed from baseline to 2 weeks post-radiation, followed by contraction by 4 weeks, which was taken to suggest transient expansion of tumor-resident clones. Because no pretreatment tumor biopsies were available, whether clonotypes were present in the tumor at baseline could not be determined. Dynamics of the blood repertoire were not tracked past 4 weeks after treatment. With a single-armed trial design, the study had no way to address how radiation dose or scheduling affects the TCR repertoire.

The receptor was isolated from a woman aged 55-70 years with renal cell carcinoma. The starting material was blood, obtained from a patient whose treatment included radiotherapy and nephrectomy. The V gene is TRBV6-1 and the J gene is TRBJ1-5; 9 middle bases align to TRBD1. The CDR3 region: CASGWTGDNQPQHF. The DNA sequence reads TGTGCCAGCGGCTGGACAGGGGACAATCAGCCCCAGCATTTT.